These T cell receptor beta chains were read from a single sample in a study of CD8 T cells in ankylosing spondylitis. MiXCR, run by TCRdb on the 5' RACE reads, gives a single entry per CDR3 protein. The sample lists approximately 210,000 distinct CDR3 sequences; 9.5% to 15% were seen once. The sequenced sample consisted of blood, either unsorted or a sorted T cell fraction (not recorded which). The receptors derive from a male donor with ankylosing spondylitis or in good health (not recorded which). Both conserved end residues are part of each CDR3. The D gene is left open where the match is weak. Clone size is stated in some rows and not others, as once, few, many or a class when expanded.

cdr3_aa cdr3_nt clone_size j_call d_call v_call
CAWGPLDGFPGRTLHF TGTGCCTGGGGACCTTTAGATGGGTTCCCAGGTCGGACCCTCCACTTT once TRBJ1-6 NA TRBV30
CASSYSSGFNSPLHF TGTGCCAGCAGTTACTCGAGCGGATTTAATTCACCCCTCCACTTT NA TRBJ1-6 NA TRBV6-5
CASVGTSGKEKETQYF TGTGCCAGCGTCGGGACTAGCGGGAAGGAAAAAGAGACCCAGTACTTC few TRBJ2-5 NA TRBV21-1
CSAGDRQYNEQFF TGCAGTGCTGGGGACAGGCAATACAATGAGCAGTTCTTC few TRBJ2-1 TRBD1 TRBV20-1
CASSWGGTGNTEAFF TGTGCCAGCAGTTGGGGTGGGACGGGGAACACTGAAGCTTTCTTT few TRBJ1-1 NA TRBV5-6
CASRGQLGSYEQYF TGCGCCAGCCGAGGACAGCTAGGCTCCTACGAGCAGTACTTC few TRBJ2-7 NA TRBV5-1
CASSSPDRAADTQYF TGTGCCAGCAGTTCCCCCGACAGGGCGGCAGATACGCAGTATTTT few TRBJ2-3 TRBD1 TRBV12-3/TRBV12-4
CASSLAFRRVAKNIQYF TGTGCCAGCAGCTTGGCCTTTAGACGAGTCGCCAAAAACATTCAGTACTTC many TRBJ2-4 NA TRBV5-6
CASSLVAEPQETQYF TGTGCCAGCAGCCTAGTAGCGGAGCCCCAAGAGACCCAGTACTTC NA TRBJ2-5 NA TRBV14
CASSEGEYEQYF TGTGCCAGCAGTGAAGGCGAGTACGAGCAGTACTTC NA TRBJ2-7 NA TRBV2
CSVPPPWPARVAFF TGCAGCGTTCCCCCACCCTGGCCTGCCCGGGTAGCTTTCTTT few TRBJ1-1 NA TRBV29-1
CASSPSEVSSYNEQFF TGTGCCAGCAGCCCCTCGGAGGTGAGCTCCTACAATGAGCAGTTCTTC NA TRBJ2-1 NA TRBV7-9
CAWSPTGGSGANVLTF TGTGCCTGGAGCCCGACCGGCGGCTCTGGGGCCAACGTCCTGACTTTC NA TRBJ2-6 NA TRBV30
CASSPLGEDNEQFF TGTGCCAGCAGTCCCCTAGGGGAAGACAATGAGCAGTTCTTC NA TRBJ2-1 NA TRBV27
CASTPGLPTDTQYF TGTGCCAGCACCCCGGGACTACCCACAGATACGCAGTATTTT many TRBJ2-3 TRBD2 TRBV12-3/TRBV12-4
CATSRDKGTASYNEQFF TGTGCCACCAGCAGAGATAAAGGGACTGCCTCCTACAATGAGCAGTTCTTC many TRBJ2-1 NA TRBV15
CASSFSQVQRTGELFF TGCGCCAGCAGCTTTAGTCAAGTTCAGAGGACCGGGGAGCTGTTTTTT few TRBJ2-2 NA TRBV5-1
CASSLFSASSYEQYF TGTGCCAGCAGCTTGTTTAGCGCGAGCTCCTACGAGCAGTACTTC many TRBJ2-7 NA TRBV5-5
CAWSPGLADTDTQYF TGTGCCTGGAGTCCGGGACTAGCGGACACAGATACGCAGTATTTT NA TRBJ2-3 TRBD2 TRBV30
CAWTSDEGTQYF TGTGCCTGGACCTCCGACGAGGGGACCCAGTACTTC few TRBJ2-5 NA TRBV30
CASSPPFHEQYF TGTGCCAGCAGCCCACCTTTCCACGAGCAGTACTTC NA TRBJ2-7 NA TRBV11-2
CASSLEEREIDTQYF TGCGCCAGCAGCTTGGAAGAGCGGGAAATAGATACGCAGTATTTT few TRBJ2-3 TRBD2 TRBV5-1
CASSSFDSWVGYTF TGTGCCAGCAGTTCCTTCGACAGTTGGGTTGGCTACACCTTC NA TRBJ1-2 NA TRBV12-3/TRBV12-4
CASSAIKDLYNEQFF TGTGCCAGCAGCGCCATCAAAGACTTATACAATGAGCAGTTCTTC NA TRBJ2-1 NA TRBV7-8
CASRGVVNTEAFF TGCGCCAGCAGAGGAGTAGTGAACACTGAAGCTTTCTTT few TRBJ1-1 NA TRBV5-1
CASGLLDNSPLHF TGTGCTAGTGGTTTGCTAGATAATTCACCCCTCCACTTT once TRBJ1-6 NA TRBV12-5
CASSFSFIGGPTDTQYF TGTGCCAGCAGTTTCTCCTTTATAGGGGGGCCCACAGATACGCAGTATTTT few TRBJ2-3 NA TRBV27
CASSPWPGAFSGANVLTF TGCGCCAGCAGCCCTTGGCCAGGGGCATTCTCTGGGGCCAACGTCCTGACTTTC few TRBJ2-6 NA TRBV5-1
CASSLTGEKLFF TGCGCCAGCAGCTTGACAGGTGAAAAACTGTTTTTT NA TRBJ1-4 NA TRBV5-1
CSVKRLAGLLTDTQYF TGCAGCGTGAAAAGACTAGCGGGCCTCTTGACAGATACGCAGTATTTT many TRBJ2-3 TRBD2 TRBV29-1
CASSQRPGGATDTQYF TGCGCCAGCAGCCAACGCCCGGGGGGCGCAACAGATACGCAGTATTTT many TRBJ2-3 NA TRBV5-1
CASSSNGDTIYF TGTGCCAGCAGCTCGAACGGGGACACCATATATTTT NA TRBJ1-3 NA TRBV3-1
CASSTTSGATGELFF TGTGCCAGTAGTACTACTAGCGGGGCCACCGGGGAGCTGTTTTTT few TRBJ2-2 TRBD2 TRBV19
CSVEDRAYEQYF TGCAGCGTTGAGGACAGGGCCTACGAGCAGTACTTC few TRBJ2-7 TRBD1 TRBV29-1
CSAWTGFSEQYF TGCAGTGCCTGGACAGGGTTTAGCGAGCAGTACTTC few TRBJ2-7 TRBD1 TRBV20-1
CASSPRGKMNTEAFF TGTGCCAGCAGCCCTCGAGGGAAAATGAACACTGAAGCTTTCTTT NA TRBJ1-1 NA TRBV7-9
CSARRAGPEAFF TGCAGTGCTAGAAGGGCAGGGCCTGAAGCTTTCTTT NA TRBJ1-1 NA TRBV20-1
CASSLRGGLAYEQYF TGTGCCAGCAGTTTGAGGGGAGGGCTTGCCTACGAGCAGTACTTC few TRBJ2-7 TRBD2 TRBV28
CASSESVSHPGEQYF TGCGCCAGCAGTGAGTCTGTCAGTCATCCGGGAGAGCAGTACTTC NA TRBJ2-7 NA TRBV10-1
CASSPPDNNPPLF TGTGCCAGCAGCCCTCCGGACAACAACCCTCCCCTCTTC many TRBJ2-7 NA TRBV6-1
CASSTTVNPTNEKLFF TGTGCCAGCAGTACGACAGTAAACCCAACTAATGAAAAACTGTTTTTT NA TRBJ1-4 NA TRBV2
CASSLGGSQFF TGTGCCAGCAGTTTAGGAGGCTCGCAGTTCTTC few TRBJ2-1 NA TRBV27
CASSPAEAIRVEQFF TGCGCCAGCAGCCCGGCCGAGGCAATAAGGGTTGAGCAGTTCTTC many TRBJ2-1 NA TRBV5-1
CASSPRSTQPQHF TGTGCCAGCAGCCCACGGAGTACCCAGCCCCAGCATTTT many TRBJ1-5 NA TRBV12-3/TRBV12-4
CASSESGRNYGYTF TGCGCCAGCAGTGAGTCGGGAAGGAACTATGGCTACACCTTC NA TRBJ1-2 NA TRBV10-2
CASSPLTGAYEQYF TGTGCCAGCAGCCCGCTGACAGGTGCCTACGAGCAGTACTTC NA TRBJ2-7 NA TRBV7-6
CASSYRTGATGELFF TGCGCCAGCAGCTACCGGACAGGGGCCACCGGGGAGCTGTTTTTT NA TRBJ2-2 TRBD1 TRBV5-1